Each of the 15 T cell receptor beta chains below was sequenced from the same sample in a study of blood T cell repertoires in COVID-19. Clones were sequenced by immunoSEQ multiplex PCR, and TCRdb holds only the in-frame ones, with some missing. The sample shows 190,000 or so clones, more than 85% of them seen only once. Sequenced sample: peripheral blood. The receptors derive from a man aged 35 to 55 with active or convalescent COVID-19.

This clone was recorded only once. The chain uses TRBV5-1 and TRBJ2-6; 7 bases line up with TRBD2. The CDR3 spans 16 residues. Germline-derived CDR1 and CDR2 are SGHRS and YFSETQ. The V and J ends lost 4 bases and 0 bases, in that order; junction bases with no gene match: 4. This chain's CDR3 is CASSLRGDSGANVLTF. CDR3 DNA sequence: TGCGCCAGCAGCCTACGGGGGGACTCTGGGGCCAACGTCCTGACTTTC.

J is TRBJ2-1 and V is TRBV5-4; D gene unclear. With 0 bases removed from V and 7 bases from J, the gap between germline ends came to 8 bases. Germline-derived CDR1 and CDR2 are SGHNT and YYREEE (reference sequence). This CDR3 spans 13 amino acids. The CDR3 loop is CASSLDSLNEQFF. As DNA, the CDR3 is TGTGCCAGCAGCTTGGACTCGCTGAATGAGCAGTTCTTC.

The CDR3 is CASSLAVRGNTDTQYF. The DNA for the CDR3 is TGCGCCAGCAGCTTGGCTGTGCGGGGGAACACAGATACGCAGTATTTT. V and J are TRBV5-1 and TRBJ2-3; 7 nucleotides line up with TRBD2. Germline CDR1 reads SGHRS; CDR2 reads YFSETQ. The V segment lost 0 bases and the J segment 2 bases; nucleotides outside the gene matches: 6. This CDR3 comprises 16 residues.

The rearrangement joins TRBV11-2 to TRBJ2-4; TRBD2 might be the D (7 bases). This CDR3 is built from 15 residues. Trimming removed 0 bases from V and 3 bases from J, with 9 bases in between. Germline CDR1 SGHAT, CDR2 FQNNGV. This CDR3 reads CASSLEGGLKNIQYF. CDR3 coding DNA: TGTGCCAGCAGCTTAGAGGGGGGGCTCAAAAACATTCAGTACTTC.

The chain has TRBV6-5 and TRBJ1-2; D gene unclear. The CDR3 sequence is 10 residues long. The germline gives CDR1 MNHEY, CDR2 SVGAGI. Trimming removed 10 bases from V and 4 bases from J, with 7 bases in between. As DNA, the CDR3 is TGTGCCACCTATAGCTATGGCTACACCTTC. Its protein is CATYSYGYTF.

The chain links TRBV14 to TRBJ1-1, with D uncertain. CDR1 and CDR2 (germline): SGHDN, FVKESK. V was pared by 5 bases and J by 4 bases, with 8 bases between. CDR3 length equals 12 residues. CDR3 sequence (DNA): TGTGCCAGCAGCTTTCGGGGCACTGAAGCTTTCTTT. It yields the protein CASSFRGTEAFF.

This clone turned up a few times. The rearrangement uses TRBV27 and TRBJ1-6; no firm D call. Germline assignment: CDR1 MNHEY and CDR2 SMNVEV (reference sequence). The CDR3 is made up of 15 amino acids. Trimming removed 6 bases from V and 7 bases from J, with 16 bases in between. CDR3 bases: TGTGCCAGCAGCCCGACACTCGGTGGGAATTCACCCCTCCACTTT. It is translated as CASSPTLGGNSPLHF.

This clone was picked up one time. The V call is TRBV2, the J call TRBJ2-5; 8 bases fit TRBD1. CDR3 length: 14 amino acids. CDR1 and CDR2 (germline): SNHLY, FYNNEI. With 7 bases clipped from V and 1 base from J, the junction kept 5 bases outside the gene matches. CDR3 loop: CASISGTGQETQYF. As DNA, the CDR3 is TGTGCCAGCATATCCGGGACAGGCCAAGAGACCCAGTACTTC.

The rearrangement links TRBV10-2 to TRBJ2-3; TRBD2 matches at 12 bases. This CDR3 region has 14 residues. After removal of 8 bases from V and 4 bases from J, the junction contained 4 bases not matched to a gene. Germline CDR1 is WSHSY and CDR2 is SAAADI. Here the CDR3 DNA reads TGCGCCAGCGCTAGCGGGGGGGCCCCAGATACGCAGTATTTT. Protein sequence: CASASGGAPDTQYF.

The chain is built from TRBV12-5 and TRBJ1-3, with no clear D. V was pared by 6 bases and J by 6 bases, with 12 bases between. Germline lookup yields CDR1 LGHNT and CDR2 FRNRAP. The CDR3 sequence is 13 residues long. Here the CDR3 reads CASGAGLSNTIYF. The DNA for the CDR3 is TGTGCTAGTGGCGCAGGTCTGTCAAACACCATATATTTT.

The rearrangement joins TRBV6-5 to TRBJ1-4; 7 nucleotides align to TRBD1. The CDR3 covers 14 residues. Germline V CDR1 and CDR2: MNHEY, SVGAGI. The junction had 2 bases not matched to a gene; V was cut back by 6 bases and J by 1 base. The CDR3 coding sequence is TGTGCCAGCAGAAACAGGGGAACTAATGAAAAACTGTTTTTT. Translation: CASRNRGTNEKLFF.

This sequence joins TRBV5-1 and TRBJ1-6; no clear D. Germline CDR1 SGHRS, CDR2 YFSETQ. The V and J ends lost 0 bases and 6 bases respectively, with 7 bases between them. CDR3 length: 14 amino acids. CDR3 amino acids: CASSLETSNSPLHF. The CDR3 DNA follows: TGCGCCAGCAGCTTGGAGACTTCTAATTCACCCCTCCACTTT.

The rearrangement joins TRBV20-1 to TRBJ2-1; a weak D match, TRBD1 (5 bases). Trimming shortened V by 8 bases and J by 5 bases, and 10 bases separated the two germline ends. The germline CDR1 and CDR2 sequences are DFQATT and SNEGSKA (reference sequence). This CDR3 is built from 11 residues. CDR3 in amino acids: CSPRQNNEQFF. In nucleotides, the CDR3 is TGCAGTCCACGACAGAACAATGAGCAGTTCTTC.

CDR3 sequence (DNA): TGTGCCAGCAGGACGGAGGGTGAAGCTTTCTTT. Its translation is CASRTEGEAFF. J is TRBJ1-1 and V is TRBV25-1; D not certain. V was clipped by 6 bases and J by 7 bases, with 9 bases between them. CDR1 MGHDK and CDR2 SYGVNS come from the germline V gene. The CDR3 has 11 residues.

The CDR3 loop is CASSRSGGPGETQYF. The CDR3 bases are TGTGCCAGCAGTCGTAGCGGGGGCCCTGGAGAGACCCAGTACTTC. The gene calls are TRBV11-2 and TRBJ2-5; 9 bases are shared with TRBD2. V shed 6 bases and J 4 bases; nucleotides not matched to a gene: 9. The CDR3 covers 15 residues. CDR1 and CDR2 from the germline V gene are SGHAT and FQNNGV.